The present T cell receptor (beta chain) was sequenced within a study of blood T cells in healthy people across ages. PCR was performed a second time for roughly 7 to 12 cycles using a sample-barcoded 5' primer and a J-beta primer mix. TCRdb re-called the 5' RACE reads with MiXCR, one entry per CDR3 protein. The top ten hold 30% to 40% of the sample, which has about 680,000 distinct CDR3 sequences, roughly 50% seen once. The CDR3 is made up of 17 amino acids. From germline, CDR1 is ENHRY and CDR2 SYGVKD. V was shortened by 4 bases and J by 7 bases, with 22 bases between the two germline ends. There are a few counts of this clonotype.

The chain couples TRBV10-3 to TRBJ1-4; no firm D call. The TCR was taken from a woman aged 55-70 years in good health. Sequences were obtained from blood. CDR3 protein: CAISAHPGEEDGEKLFF. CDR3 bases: TGTGCCATCAGTGCCCACCCCGGAGAGGAGGATGGTGAAAAACTGTTTTTT.